Listed below are T cell receptor beta chains from one sample, sequenced in a study of cytomegalovirus exposure and HLA in healthy donors. Repertoires were generated with immunoSEQ multiplex PCR, while TCRdb's copy carries only in-frame clones and drops some. The table lists fewer than 200,000 clones, 75% to 90% of them singletons. Specimen: PBMCs. Receptors originate from a woman aged 45 to 65 in good health and CMV-seropositive. The CDR3 runs from the conserved cysteine through the conserved F or W. Each record gives: V gene, CDR3 length, D gene, J gene, clone size, CDR3 DNA, CDR3 protein. The D gene is left open where the match is weak. The size of a clone is reported for some rows only, either as once, few or many, or as a class for expanded clones.

TRBV7-9	15	-	TRBJ1-4	-	TGTGCCAGCAGCTTAGCCGGCAGCGATAATGAAAAACTGTTTTTT	CASSLAGSDNEKLFF
TRBV7-9	16	TRBD1	TRBJ1-5	-	TGTTCCAGCAGCCGAACAGGGGGAGGTGGCAATCAGCCCCAGCATTTT	CSSSRTGGGGNQPQHF
TRBV6-5	12	TRBD1	TRBJ1-1	-	TGTGCCAGCAGTTACTCGACAGGGAAAGCTTTCTTT	CASSYSTGKAFF
TRBV5-4	17	-	TRBJ2-1	-	TGTGCCAGCAGTTCTCGGGGGGCGGGGGACTCCTACAATGAGCAGTTCTTC	CASSSRGAGDSYNEQFF
TRBV4-3	20	TRBD1	TRBJ1-1	-	TGCGCCAGCAGCCAAGACCCAGATGGGCGGGACAGAAGGTTCGGCACTGAAGCTTTCTTT	CASSQDPDGRDRRFGTEAFF
TRBV29-1	12	TRBD1	TRBJ2-3	few	TGCAGCGTAGGACAGGGACCAGATACGCAGTATTTT	CSVGQGPDTQYF
TRBV28	14	-	TRBJ2-7	-	TGTGCCAGCAGTCAAGGGACACGTTACCACGAGCAGTACTTC	CASSQGTRYHEQYF
TRBV4-2	19	TRBD1	TRBJ1-5	-	TGTGCCAGCAGCCAATCTGGGACAGGGGGGCCTTATAGCAATCAGCCCCAGCATTTT	CASSQSGTGGPYSNQPQHF
TRBV15	13	-	TRBJ2-3	-	TGTGCCACCAGAAAAGGAGGCACAGATACGCAGTATTTT	CATRKGGTDTQYF
TRBV18	16	-	TRBJ2-3	-	TGTGCCAGCTCACGTCTGAGGACAGACCACACAGATACGCAGTATTTT	CASSRLRTDHTDTQYF
TRBV6-5	13	-	TRBJ2-7	once	TGTGCCAGCAGCACAGACAGAACCTACGAGCAGTACTTC	CASSTDRTYEQYF
TRBV14	16	-	TRBJ2-3	-	TGTGCCAGCAGCCAAGGGTGGGGGCCGAGCACAGATACGCAGTATTTT	CASSQGWGPSTDTQYF
TRBV14	13	-	TRBJ1-1	many	TGTGCCAGCAGCCAGGGTCGGAGCACTGAAGCTTTCTTT	CASSQGRSTEAFF
TRBV7-2	13	-	TRBJ2-7	-	TGTGCCAGCAGCTCCATCAGTACCTACGAGCAGTACTTC	CASSSISTYEQYF
TRBV29-1	13	TRBD2	TRBJ2-7	once	TGCAGCGTTGGCGGGGGGATATCCTACGAGCAGTACTTC	CSVGGGISYEQYF
TRBV9	18	TRBD2	TRBJ2-1	-	TGTGCCAGCAGCGTAGTGCCGGGTCCTAGCGGTCCGACCAATGAGCAGTTCTTC	CASSVVPGPSGPTNEQFF
TRBV29-1	17	-	TRBJ1-1	-	TGCAGCGTCCCAAGGGGGGGGTCGCCCAGCGGTGTTCCTGAAGCTTTCTTT	CSVPRGGSPSGVPEAFF
TRBV7-8	15	-	TRBJ1-4	-	TGTGCCAGCAGCGTCAACTGGGGGCAGGGTGAAAAACTGTTTTTT	CASSVNWGQGEKLFF
TRBV28	16	-	TRBJ2-2	-	TGTGCCAGCAGTCCAAACCCTAGGAGGGGCACCGGGGAGCTGTTTTTT	CASSPNPRRGTGELFF
TRBV7-2	12	-	TRBJ1-1	-	TGTGCCAGCGCCAACAGTAACACTGAAGCTTTCTTT	CASANSNTEAFF
TRBV30	11	-	TRBJ1-2	-	TGTGCCTGGGGGGAGTTTAGGGGCTACACCTTC	CAWGEFRGYTF
TRBV9	15	-	TRBJ2-7	-	TGTGCCAGCAGCGTAGATTTCGGGACAAGCTACGAGCAGTACTTC	CASSVDFGTSYEQYF
TRBV14	13	-	TRBJ1-2	-	TGTGCCAGCAGCCAAGGGCAGAACTATGGCTACACCTTC	CASSQGQNYGYTF
TRBV7-2	15	-	TRBJ1-1	-	TGTGCCAGCAGCTTATCGCGCCCTATAAACACTGAAGCTTTCTTT	CASSLSRPINTEAFF
TRBV6-1	15	-	TRBJ1-1	-	TGTGCCAGCAGTATCCCTGGCGGGTATCTTAGTGAAGCTTTCTTT	CASSIPGGYLSEAFF
TRBV11-2	15	TRBD1	TRBJ1-1	once	TGTGCCAGCAGCAACTCAGGGGGGTTTAACACTGAAGCTTTCTTT	CASSNSGGFNTEAFF
TRBV13	15	-	TRBJ1-4	-	TGTGCCAGCAGCCCGACGACAGGACGTAATGAAAAACTGTTTTTT	CASSPTTGRNEKLFF
TRBV7-3	19	-	TRBJ2-6	few	TGTGCCAGCAGCTCCCTCCTCGGAGGCGGACGCTCTGGGGCCAACGTCCTGACTTTC	CASSSLLGGGRSGANVLTF
TRBV7-9	15	TRBD1	TRBJ2-7	-	TGTTCCAGCAGACCGGGACAGGGTTTCTCCTACGAGCAGTACTTC	CSSRPGQGFSYEQYF
TRBV18	15	-	TRBJ2-7	once	TGTGCCAGCTCACCCCCGGACAGACTACCCTACGAGCAGTACTTC	CASSPPDRLPYEQYF
TRBV2	14	-	TRBJ2-7	-	TGTGCCAGCAGTGTCGGGGGGCAGGTCTACGAGCAGTACTTC	CASSVGGQVYEQYF
TRBV7-2	14	-	TRBJ2-3	-	TGTGCCAGCAGCTCCCGACAGATCACAGATACGCAGTATTTT	CASSSRQITDTQYF
TRBV4-3	15	TRBD1	TRBJ2-7	-	TGCGCCAGCAGCCTCTCCGGGACAGGGGCCTACGAGCAGTACTTC	CASSLSGTGAYEQYF
TRBV5-1	14	-	TRBJ1-2	-	TGCGCCAGCAGCTTGGGGCCAGGGCCGTATGGCTACACCTTC	CASSLGPGPYGYTF
TRBV27	17	TRBD1	TRBJ2-6	-	TGTGCCAGCAGCCCGCTGGACAGGACCTCTGGGGCCAACGTCCTGACTTTC	CASSPLDRTSGANVLTF
TRBV7-2	18	TRBD2	TRBJ2-3	-	TGTGCCAGCAGCTTAGCAACTAGCGGGGGGGCTCTCGCAGATACGCAGTATTTT	CASSLATSGGALADTQYF
TRBV5-1	14	-	TRBJ1-1	-	TGCGCCAGCAGCTTGAATCGGAGAACAACTGAAGCTTTCTTT	CASSLNRRTTEAFF
TRBV15	16	TRBD1	TRBJ2-2	-	TGTGCCACCAGAACAGCAGGGGGCCTCAACACCGGGGAGCTGTTTTTT	CATRTAGGLNTGELFF
TRBV6-5	15	TRBD2	TRBJ2-7	few	TGTGCCAGCAGTTACTTGGGACTAGCGGGAGGCGAGCAGTACTTC	CASSYLGLAGGEQYF
TRBV5-1	16	TRBD2	TRBJ2-1	once	TGCGCCAGCAGCCCCTCGGGTAGCGGGAGGGCCGGTGAGCAGTTCTTC	CASSPSGSGRAGEQFF
TRBV7-3	12	-	TRBJ1-5	-	TGTGCCAGCAGCCCGTCACCGACAGTAGAGCATTTT	CASSPSPTVEHF
TRBV9	15	TRBD1	TRBJ1-1	-	TGTGCCAGCAGCGTAGATGCAGGGGGGCCACAAGAAGCTTTCTTT	CASSVDAGGPQEAFF
TRBV7-7	15	-	TRBJ2-5	-	TGTGCTAGCAGCTTATCTCAGGGGTGGCAAGAGACCCAGTACTTC	CASSLSQGWQETQYF
TRBV21-1	16	-	TRBJ2-7	-	TGTGCCAGCACCATCGAGGACGGGACAGGGTCCCACGAGCAGTACTTC	CASTIEDGTGSHEQYF
TRBV6-1	11	-	TRBJ1-2	once	TGTGCCAGCAGTGAAGCCGGTGGCTACACCTTC	CASSEAGGYTF
TRBV19	18	TRBD1	TRBJ2-3	-	TGTGCCAGTAGTAAAAAACCCAACCGGGACAGGAACACAGATACGCAGTATTTT	CASSKKPNRDRNTDTQYF
TRBV9	15	-	TRBJ2-7	-	TGTGCCAGCAGCGTAGCCCCCGGGCAGGGTACCGAGCAGTACTTC	CASSVAPGQGTEQYF